This T cell receptor beta chain was sequenced during a study of blood T cell repertoires in COVID-19. Study-level information: Samples came from the United States, Italy and Spain, spanning acute and convalescent COVID-19.

The V end lost 1 base, the J end lost 0 bases, and 10 bases lay between the germline ends. Germline V CDR1 and CDR2: SGHNT, YENEEA. CDR3 length equals 16 residues. The assay was immunoSEQ multiplex PCR, and TCRdb's table has in-frame clones only and misses some. The sample shows some 530,000 clones, approximately 90% of them seen only once. This rearrangement joins TRBV11-3 to TRBJ1-5; D is unresolved. This receptor was identified in a woman aged 60-75 years who had recovered from COVID-19. Sequenced material: PBMCs or T cells enriched from blood (not recorded which). CDR3 bases: TGTGCCAGCAGCTTAGGCCTGAACGGTAGCAATCAGCCCCAGCATTTT. Its translation: CASSLGLNGSNQPQHF.